This TCR beta chain was identified in a study of T cell changes during pregnancy in multiple sclerosis. Measured with immunoSEQ multiplex PCR; TCRdb has only the in-frame clones, and not every one. This repertoire shows under 80,000 clones, 85% to 95% found once; its top ten account for approximately 2.2%. The V gene's germline CDR1 is MGHRA and CDR2 YSYEKL. The junction had 9 bases not matched to a gene; V was cut back by 4 bases and J by 15 bases. There are 14 residues in the CDR3. The sequencing used peripheral blood, collected before pregnancy. This receptor was obtained from a female donor with multiple sclerosis, enrolled in a pregnancy study. The chain recombines TRBV4-1 with TRBJ2-1, with TRBD2 matching 13 bases. Written as DNA, the CDR3 is TGCGCCAGCAGCCCAATACTAGCGGGAGGGGACGCGTTCTTC. As protein: CASSPILAGGDAFF.